This TCR beta chain was captured in a study of cytomegalovirus exposure and HLA in healthy donors. A remark on this clone: Its antigen is undetermined.

The PCR employed 60 Vbeta primers together with 13 Jbeta primers. Profiled with immunoSEQ multiplex PCR; TCRdb holds only in-frame clones, not every one. The sample carries 150,000 to 200,000 clones, approximately 81% recorded once. Whole-study findings and limits: It was assumed in the presence/absence analyses that sequencing depth was roughly uniform across donors. A later analysis showed HLA-associated TCR beta chains outstripping equally common others in clonal expansion. Most TCR sequences showed up rarely, but some public TCRs showed up in many donors.

V was shortened by 0 bases and J by 5 bases, with 6 bases between the two germline ends. The CDR3 spans 13 residues. Germline lookup yields CDR1 SGHRS and CDR2 YFSETQ. The receptor was isolated from a female donor in good health and CMV-seronegative. The chain joins TRBV5-1 to TRBJ1-5; D uncertain. Sample: PBMCs. DNA for the CDR3: TGCGCCAGCAGCTTGGATCCGGATCAGCCCCAGCATTTT. It specifies CASSLDPDQPQHF.